A selection of T cell receptor beta chains follows, all from one sample in a study of blood T cell repertoires in COVID-19. Data came from immunoSEQ multiplex PCR; TCRdb stores just in-frame clones and leaves some out. The profile shows about 110,000 clones, around 85% of them singletons. The sequenced sample consisted of peripheral blood. These TCRs come from a middle-aged man with acute or convalescent COVID-19. Both conserved end residues are part of each CDR3. Size values are once, few and many counts, or a class for expanded clones, and some rows have none.

v_gene	j_gene	abundance	CDR3aa
TRBV5-1	TRBJ2-7	.	CASSLAEVPYEQYF
TRBV27	TRBJ2-1	.	CASSLFGTGPYNEQFF
TRBV6-5	TRBJ1-3	.	CASSTTQGTGNTIYF
TRBV7-2	TRBJ1-5	.	CASSLQGTGQPQHF
TRBV9	TRBJ2-3	.	CASSPRRTSGGRTDTQYF
TRBV7-6	TRBJ1-6	.	CASSRGASDSPLHF
TRBV5-1	TRBJ1-4	once	CASSVEMGREKLFF
TRBV5-1	TRBJ2-1	.	CASSPLGARTSEQFF
TRBV28	TRBJ1-1	.	CASSPLTVTEAFF
TRBV7-3	TRBJ2-3	.	CASSPTSHTDTQYF
TRBV5-1	TRBJ1-1	.	CASSSTGSLNTEAFF
TRBV6-5	TRBJ2-2	once	CASGTGVDFTGELFF
TRBV28	TRBJ2-1	.	CASSSAGGPILGQFF
TRBV5-1	TRBJ2-2	.	CASSPGASGPNTGELFF
TRBV5-8	TRBJ2-5	.	CASSFPGMETQYF
TRBV5-1	TRBJ1-6	.	CASSGGQAYSPLHF
TRBV11-2	TRBJ1-2	.	CASSLNRVLNGYTF
TRBV19	TRBJ2-1	.	CAVGLAGGASSYNEQFF
TRBV19	TRBJ1-1	.	CASSRRREGTEAFF
TRBV12-5	TRBJ2-2	.	CASGLVRGLVGELFF
TRBV19	TRBJ2-7	.	CASSKVAGTYEQYF
TRBV3-1/TRBV3-2	TRBJ2-3	.	CANRTGGIDTQYF
TRBV2	TRBJ2-3	.	CASSDQGTDTQYF
TRBV28	TRBJ1-2	.	CASRGDRGAGYTF
TRBV5-1	TRBJ2-7	few	CASSSTGGYEQYF
TRBV18	TRBJ2-4	.	CASSPQGVASETKNIQYF
TRBV7-2	TRBJ2-7	.	CASSRLSSYEQYF
TRBV5-8	TRBJ1-5	.	CASSFSPFNGNQPQHF
TRBV19	TRBJ1-2	few	CASSLGQGSYGYTF
TRBV6-5	TRBJ1-1	.	CASSYKQNTEAFF
TRBV5-6	TRBJ1-5	.	CASTLAVGNQPQHF
TRBV5-1	TRBJ1-2	.	CASTGQGAGYGYTF
TRBV5-1	TRBJ1-1	once	CASSPGGGGKVKNTEAFF
TRBV15	TRBJ1-2	.	CATSRNLNYGYTF
TRBV12-3/TRBV12-4	TRBJ2-3	.	CASSLGSTDTQYF
TRBV6-5	TRBJ1-2	.	CASSYGGENYGYTF
TRBV28	TRBJ1-6	.	CASRGTDSYNSPLHF
TRBV6-6	TRBJ1-2	.	CASRLTGGNYGYTF
TRBV11-1	TRBJ2-2	few	CASETGGTGELFF
TRBV5-4	TRBJ2-5	.	CASSLPGQGEVTQYF
TRBV12-5	TRBJ1-1	.	CASGRSGTRDTEAFF
TRBV24-1	TRBJ2-1	.	CATSVSYNEQFF